These T cell receptor beta chains were read from a single sample in a study of T cell responses to AZD1222 COVID-19 vaccine. Measured with immunoSEQ multiplex PCR; TCRdb has only the in-frame clones, and not every one. The sample shows 100,000 to 150,000 clones, approximately 90% of them seen only once. The source was peripheral blood, collected on day 0 of AZD1222 vaccination. The receptors originated from an adult in good health. CDR3s include the opening cysteine and the closing phenylalanine or tryptophan. The D gene is left open where the match is weak. Clone size appears in some rows only: once, few, many, or a class for an expanded clone.

NA | TRBJ1-4 | TRBV18 | NA | CASSPGATNEKLFF | TGTGCCAGCTCACCGGGTGCAACTAATGAAAAACTGTTTTTT
NA | TRBJ1-2 | TRBV24-1 | NA | CATSGDGYYGYTF | TGTGCCACCAGTGGCGACGGCTACTATGGCTACACCTTC
NA | TRBJ1-4 | TRBV4-3 | NA | CASKVSSGNEKLFF | TGCGCCAGTAAGGTATCCTCGGGTAATGAAAAACTGTTTTTT
TRBD1 | TRBJ2-7 | TRBV14 | NA | CASSLTQGADYEQYF | TGTGCCAGCAGCCTAACACAGGGGGCGGACTACGAGCAGTACTTC
NA | TRBJ1-4 | TRBV27 | NA | CASSPRVFAVDEKLFF | TGTGCCAGCAGTCCAAGGGTTTTTGCAGTGGATGAAAAACTGTTTTTT
TRBD2 | TRBJ2-5 | TRBV7-7 | NA | CASSRTTSGGETQYF | TGTGCTAGCAGCCGTACGACTAGCGGAGGAGAGACCCAGTACTTC
NA | TRBJ1-3 | TRBV14 | NA | CASSPSKFGNTIYF | TGTGCCAGCAGCCCCTCAAAATTTGGAAACACCATATATTTT
TRBD2 | TRBJ2-7 | TRBV7-2 | few | CASSLVLTGGKNEQYF | TGTGCCAGCAGCTTAGTTTTGACGGGGGGAAAGAACGAGCAGTACTTC
NA | TRBJ2-2 | TRBV15 | NA | CATSRDSRATGELFF | TGTGCCACCAGCAGAGATTCCAGGGCCACCGGGGAGCTGTTTTTT
NA | TRBJ1-2 | TRBV19 | once | CASSTGALGYGYTF | TGTGCCAGTAGTACCGGGGCCTTGGGGTATGGCTACACCTTC
NA | TRBJ1-2 | TRBV18 | NA | CASSPTTRTTLNYGYTF | TGTGCCAGCTCACCCACCACACGAACGACACTTAACTATGGCTACACCTTC
NA | TRBJ1-1 | TRBV30 | NA | CAWSRTEAFF | TGTGCCTGGTCGAGGACTGAAGCTTTCTTT
NA | TRBJ2-5 | TRBV29-1 | NA | CSVNPGAQETQYF | TGCAGCGTTAACCCGGGGGCTCAAGAGACCCAGTACTTC
NA | TRBJ2-7 | TRBV7-9 | once | CASSWRSFGGGAGEQYF | TGTGCCAGCAGCTGGAGGTCCTTTGGAGGGGGGGCCGGTGAGCAGTACTTC
NA | TRBJ1-2 | TRBV9 | NA | CASSVEARGTNYGYTF | TGTGCCAGCAGCGTAGAAGCTCGAGGGACAAACTATGGCTACACCTTC
NA | TRBJ1-6 | TRBV7-8 | once | CASSARGGGSPLHF | TGTGCCAGCAGCGCGCGCGGGGGTGGTTCACCCCTCCACTTT
NA | TRBJ1-6 | TRBV3-1/TRBV3-2 | NA | CASSQEGRNSPLHF | TGTGCCAGCAGCCAAGAGGGGCGTAATTCACCCCTCCACTTT
TRBD2 | TRBJ2-4 | TRBV2 | NA | CASSGGLGRASIQYF | TGTGCCAGCAGCGGGGGACTAGGGCGGGCTAGCATTCAGTACTTC
NA | TRBJ1-2 | TRBV3-1/TRBV3-2 | NA | CASSQGGIGGYTF | TGTGCCAGCAGCCAAGGGGGAATCGGGGGCTACACCTTC
NA | TRBJ1-2 | TRBV6-5 | NA | CASISGQLFDGYTF | TGTGCCAGCATTTCGGGGCAGTTATTTGATGGCTACACCTTC
NA | TRBJ2-2 | TRBV21-1 | NA | CASKIGQGRGELFF | TGTGCCAGCAAGATAGGACAGGGTAGAGGGGAGCTGTTTTTT
TRBD1 | TRBJ1-2 | TRBV4-2 | NA | CASSQAGTGATNYGYTF | TGTGCCAGCAGCCAAGCCGGGACAGGGGCAACTAACTATGGCTACACCTTC
NA | TRBJ1-5 | TRBV4-3 | once | CASSQGGGAWSNQPQHF | TGCGCCAGCAGCCAAGGTGGGGGGGCGTGGAGCAATCAGCCCCAGCATTTT
TRBD2 | TRBJ2-1 | TRBV12-5 | NA | CASGRSGGPREQFF | TGTGCTAGTGGTCGTAGCGGGGGTCCGAGGGAGCAGTTCTTC
NA | TRBJ1-1 | TRBV12-5 | NA | CASGLEGGTEAFF | TGTGCTAGTGGTTTGGAGGGGGGGACTGAAGCTTTCTTT
TRBD2 | TRBJ2-2 | TRBV2 | NA | CASSDPHWGGGTTGELFF | TGTGCCAGCAGTGACCCCCATTGGGGCGGGGGGACCACCGGGGAGCTGTTTTTT
NA | TRBJ2-3 | TRBV3-1/TRBV3-2 | NA | CASSQAQGTQYF | TGTGCCAGCAGCCAAGCTCAGGGTACGCAGTATTTT
NA | TRBJ2-5 | TRBV6-2/TRBV6-3 | NA | CASSYSREQQGETQYF | TGTGCCAGCAGTTACTCCAGGGAGCAGCAAGGCGAGACCCAGTACTTC
TRBD2 | TRBJ2-7 | TRBV7-2 | NA | CASSPGLAGVGEQYF | TGTGCCAGCAGCCCGGGACTAGCGGGGGTGGGGGAGCAGTACTTC
TRBD1 | TRBJ1-5 | TRBV7-2 | NA | CASSEGQGQPQHF | TGTGCCAGCAGCGAAGGACAGGGTCAGCCCCAGCATTTT
TRBD1 | TRBJ2-7 | TRBV2 | NA | CARKTGGRDYEQYF | TGTGCCAGAAAAACAGGGGGCCGAGACTACGAGCAGTACTTC
NA | TRBJ2-7 | TRBV11-3 | NA | CASSPPRGLAEYF | TGTGCCAGCAGCCCACCCCGGGGGCTAGCGGAGTACTTC
NA | TRBJ2-5 | TRBV2 | many | CASSAGPVSTQYF | TGTGCCAGCAGTGCAGGTCCGGTCTCGACCCAGTACTTC
TRBD1 | TRBJ1-1 | TRBV27 | once | CASRPRQGLNTEAFF | TGTGCCAGCAGGCCCCGACAGGGGTTGAACACTGAAGCTTTCTTT
NA | TRBJ1-1 | TRBV12-3/TRBV12-4 | once | CATRIGYAEAFF | TGTGCCACCCGAATCGGGTACGCTGAAGCTTTCTTT
NA | TRBJ2-5 | TRBV28 | NA | CAISGYQETQYF | TGTGCCATCAGTGGATATCAAGAGACCCAGTACTTC
NA | TRBJ1-5 | TRBV6-2/TRBV6-3 | NA | CASSYDSFNQPQHF | TGTGCCAGCAGTTACGACAGTTTCAATCAGCCCCAGCATTTT
TRBD2 | TRBJ2-1 | TRBV4-3 | once | CASSQDWLAGALGFRNEQFF | TGCGCCAGCAGCCAAGATTGGTTAGCGGGGGCCCTGGGGTTTCGGAATGAGCAGTTCTTC
NA | TRBJ2-7 | TRBV4-3 | NA | CASSPGGSGEQYF | TGCGCCAGCAGCCCCGGGGGAAGTGGCGAGCAGTACTTC
NA | TRBJ1-4 | TRBV19 | NA | CASSIGTVNEKLFF | TGTGCCAGTAGTATAGGGACAGTTAATGAAAAACTGTTTTTT
TRBD1 | TRBJ1-1 | TRBV19 | NA | CASSIHRGVVTEAFF | TGTGCCAGTAGTATCCACAGGGGAGTGGTTACTGAAGCTTTCTTT
NA | TRBJ2-7 | TRBV15 | NA | CATSREDGSYEQYF | TGTGCCACCAGCAGAGAGGACGGCTCCTACGAGCAGTACTTC
NA | TRBJ1-6 | TRBV9 | NA | CASSVKGGSPLHF | TGTGCCAGCAGCGTAAAGGGGGGTTCACCCCTCCACTTT
TRBD1 | TRBJ2-1 | TRBV5-8 | NA | CASSPGQGAGDEQFF | TGTGCCAGCAGCCCAGGGCAGGGGGCGGGCGATGAGCAGTTCTTC
NA | TRBJ1-1 | TRBV29-1 | NA | CSVARGQLEAFF | TGCAGCGTTGCAAGAGGGCAGCTTGAAGCTTTCTTT
NA | TRBJ1-1 | TRBV7-3 | NA | CASSSSLGLRSTEAFF | TGTGCCAGCAGCTCCTCATTAGGACTCCGGAGCACTGAAGCTTTCTTT
TRBD1 | TRBJ2-5 | TRBV7-8 | few | CASSLSRGRMTQYF | TGTGCCAGCAGCTTGTCCAGGGGGCGCATGACCCAGTACTTC
NA | TRBJ1-2 | TRBV7-9 | NA | CASSSEVAVAGGTF | NA
TRBD1 | TRBJ2-2 | TRBV19 | NA | CASRKGADAGELFF | TGTGCCAGTAGGAAGGGGGCGGATGCCGGGGAGCTGTTTTTT
NA | TRBJ1-5 | TRBV30 | NA | CAWSERENQPQHF | TGTGCCTGGAGTGAGAGGGAGAATCAGCCCCAGCATTTT
NA | TRBJ1-3 | TRBV10-1 | once | CASSNSGNTIYF | TGCGCCAGCTCGAACTCTGGAAACACCATATATTTT
NA | TRBJ2-7 | TRBV3-1/TRBV3-2 | NA | CASNGGQTYEQYF | TGTGCCAGCAACGGTGGCCAAACCTACGAGCAGTACTTC
NA | TRBJ1-5 | TRBV2 | NA | CASSERGGGSQPQHF | TGTGCCAGCAGTGAGAGGGGGGGCGGTAGTCAGCCCCAGCATTTT